This record covers a single T cell receptor beta chain. What it binds is unknown. The data stem from a study of neoadjuvant anti-PD-1 for oral cavity cancer. Turning to the study itself: Most patients had three to four biweekly doses of 3 mg/kg nivolumab before resection. Non-progressing patients received a fourth nivolumab dose near day 43, then surgery on days 50-56.

Findings and caveats of the study: Treg/Th17 ratio rose with pretreatment blood and fell with post-treatment tumor TCRbeta clonality.

V gave up 3 bases and J gave up 5 bases; unmatched junction bases: 19. The CDR3 is 18 amino acids. The V gene's germline CDR1 is SGHKS and CDR2 YYEKEE (reference sequence). TCRdb's copy holds only in-frame clones and misses some; the assay was immunoSEQ multiplex PCR. This sample has roughly 7,000 clones, with around 60% found just once. Source: tumor tissue, taken before nivolumab (anti-PD-1) treatment. The J gene is TRBJ2-5, the V gene TRBV5-5; 7 nucleotides align to TRBD1. The receptor was derived from a person aged 40-85 years with oral cavity squamous cell carcinoma. The CDR3 loop is CASSSRAGGPGGAETQYF. DNA for the CDR3: TGTGCCAGCAGCTCACGCGCAGGGGGACCAGGCGGAGCGGAGACCCAGTACTTC.